The 31 T cell receptor beta chains below were found in one sample sequenced in a study of blood T cell repertoires in COVID-19. The protocol was immunoSEQ multiplex PCR, while the TCRdb copy is restricted to in-frame clones and leaves out a portion. Of approximately 120,000 clones listed, 70% to 80% were seen once; the top ten hold 30% to 45%. The sequencing input was peripheral blood. These receptors were obtained from a man aged 35 to 55 with active or convalescent COVID-19.

The chain has TRBV6-2 or TRBV6-3 and TRBJ2-4; no firm D call. Trimming removed 6 bases from V and 0 bases from J, with 6 bases in between. Per germline, CDR1 MNHEY and CDR2 SVGEGT. CDR3 length equals 13 residues. In DNA form, the CDR3 reads TGTGCCAGCAGCCCTCTAGCCAAAAACATTCAGTACTTC. Translating gives CASSPLAKNIQYF.

The V gene is TRBV2, the J gene TRBJ1-6; D is uncertain. Germline values: CDR1 SNHLY, CDR2 FYNNEI. This CDR3 spans 15 amino acids. V was clipped by 7 bases and J by 7 bases, with 17 bases between them. This CDR3 is CASTQEAARNSPLHF. CDR3 nucleotides: TGTGCCAGCACCCAAGAGGCTGCTCGGAATTCACCCCTCCACTTT.

V usage is TRBV7-2 and J usage is TRBJ2-7; D is undetermined. Looked up from germline, CDR1 is SGHTA and CDR2 is FQGNSA. This CDR3 spans 14 amino acids. V shed 3 bases and J shed 4 bases, with 13 bases lying between them. For the CDR3, the DNA is TGTGCCAGCAGCTTGTTAAAGCTACCTTACGAGCAGTACTTC. As protein: CASSLLKLPYEQYF.

The gene calls are TRBV4-1 and TRBJ1-1, with TRBD1 identical over 7 bases. In germline, CDR1 is MGHRA, CDR2 YSYEKL. This CDR3 has 14 amino acids. The junction had 6 bases not matched to a gene; V was cut back by 4 bases and J by 4 bases. The DNA of the CDR3 is TGCGCCAGCAGCCTAACAGGGGTGGGCACTGAAGCTTTCTTT. It is translated as CASSLTGVGTEAFF.

J is TRBJ2-7 and V is TRBV2; TRBD2 aligns across 11 bases. The CDR3 has 13 residues. V trimming: 8 bases; J trimming: 3 bases; junction bases outside the gene matches: 3. Per germline, CDR1 SNHLY and CDR2 FYNNEI. Written as DNA, the CDR3 is TGTGCCAGCCTGCTAGCGGGAGGCTACGAGCAGTACTTC. Its protein product is CASLLAGGYEQYF.

This chain links TRBV30 with TRBJ2-7, with D unresolved. Per the germline V gene, CDR1 is GTSNPN and CDR2 is SVGIG (reference sequence). V was pared by 6 bases and J by 4 bases, with 10 bases between. The CDR3 runs 11 residues. The CDR3 bases are TGTGCCTGTTTGGTGGCTTACGAGCAGTACTTC. This encodes CACLVAYEQYF.

This chain joins TRBV29-1 and TRBJ2-7; D call uncertain. V lost 1 base, J lost 4 bases, and 11 bases lay in between. This CDR3 has 13 residues. Germline V gives CDR1 SQVTM, CDR2 ANQGSEA. In DNA, the CDR3 is TGCAGCGTTGAAGGCAGATCGGGTTACGAGCAGTACTTC. It specifies CSVEGRSGYEQYF.

V and J are TRBV5-1 and TRBJ2-7, with D perhaps TRBD1 (5 bases). Looked up from germline, CDR1 is SGHRS and CDR2 is YFSETQ. The CDR3 covers 16 residues. The V end lost 3 bases, the J end lost 4 bases, and 20 bases lay between the germline ends. The CDR3 here is CASSSIPIATAYEQYF. The CDR3, as DNA: TGCGCCAGCAGCTCCATCCCAATCGCGACAGCATACGAGCAGTACTTC.

The V gene is TRBV28, the J gene TRBJ1-6; D might be TRBD1 (6 bases). V was cut by 6 bases and J by 6 bases, with 9 bases left in between. Germline V lookup: CDR1 MDHEN, CDR2 SYDVKM. The CDR3 sequence is 13 residues long. The CDR3 DNA reads as TGTGCCAGCAGGCAGGGGAGTAATTCACCCCTCCACTTT. Translating gives CASRQGSNSPLHF.

Relative to its sample, this clone is medium-sized (0.01 to 0.1%). For the CDR3, the DNA is TGTGCCAGCAGCTCTACCAAATCCTACAATGAGCAGTTCTTC. Translation: CASSSTKSYNEQFF. V is TRBV7-9 and J is TRBJ2-1, with unresolved D. Germline V lookup: CDR1 SEHNR, CDR2 FQNEAQ (reference sequence). The CDR3 totals 14 residues. V lost 4 bases and J 1 base, leaving 8 bases between the germline ends.

Note on this clone: An end of the junction does not agree with germline; a read error may underlie this. The CDR3 loop is CASSPPTRNTGELFF. The CDR3 nucleotides read TGTGCCAGCTCCCCACCGACACGTAACACCGGGGAGCTGTTTTTT. The chain has TRBV18 and TRBJ2-2; the D is unclear. The CDR3 has 15 residues. Looked up from germline, CDR1 is KGHSH and CDR2 is LQKENI.

This clone is a singleton in its sample. The V call is TRBV18, the J call TRBJ2-1; TRBD2 might be the D (7 bases). V was pared by 0 bases and J by 8 bases, with 17 bases between. This CDR3 contains 16 residues. Germline V lookup: CDR1 KGHSH, CDR2 LQKENI. CDR3 nucleotides: TGTGCCAGCTCACCACCACTAGGGGGGGGTGCGGATGAGCAGTTCTTC. Protein product: CASSPPLGGGADEQFF.

Regarding this clone: Other DNA sequences within the sample encode an identical CDR3. The genes are TRBV19 and TRBJ1-4; 12 bases agree with TRBD1. Germline lookup yields CDR1 LNHDA and CDR2 SQIVND (reference sequence). The CDR3 runs 16 residues. After removal of 5 bases from V and 3 bases from J, the junction contained 4 bases not matched to a gene. CDR3 nucleotide sequence: TGTGCCAGTAGTCCGGGACAGGGGGCGGCTAATGAAAAACTGTTTTTT. Translated, it gives CASSPGQGAANEKLFF.

This clone occurred once. This chain links TRBV2 with TRBJ2-3; 8 bases map to TRBD2. The length of the CDR3 is 11 residues. The trim removed 11 bases at V and 8 bases at J, leaving 6 bases unmatched. Germline lookup yields CDR1 SNHLY and CDR2 FYNNEI. CDR3: CAAAGGGTQYF. The CDR3 DNA is TGTGCCGCGGCGGGGGGTGGTACGCAGTATTTT.

In this sample, this clone turned up a few times. This rearrangement joins TRBV30 to TRBJ2-7; maybe TRBD1 (6 bases). This CDR3 is built from 13 residues. V was pared by 3 bases and J by 2 bases, with 11 bases between. Germline loops: CDR1 GTSNPN, CDR2 SVGIG (reference sequence). The DNA for the CDR3 is TGTGCCTGGAGGACAGGCCCCGCCTACGAGCAGTACTTC. It codes for CAWRTGPAYEQYF.

This chain joins TRBV9 and TRBJ1-3; D not resolved. V gave up 0 bases and J gave up 0 bases, with 7 bases separating them. The germline V gene encodes CDR1 SGDLS and CDR2 YYNGEE. The CDR3 runs to 15 residues. CDR3 region: CASSVGGFSGNTIYF. CDR3 sequence (DNA): TGTGCCAGCAGCGTAGGCGGATTCTCTGGAAACACCATATATTTT.

The chain recombines TRBV30 with TRBJ2-2; 7 bases align to TRBD2. CDR3 size: 14 residues. CDR1 and CDR2 (germline): GTSNPN, SVGIG (reference sequence). With 0 bases clipped from V and 8 bases from J, the junction kept 6 bases outside the gene matches. Written as DNA, the CDR3 is TGTGCCTGGAGTGTCCCCTGGGAGGGGGGGGAGCTGTTTTTT. Translated, it gives CAWSVPWEGGELFF.

This clone was observed a handful of times. V usage is TRBV12-3 or TRBV12-4 and J usage is TRBJ1-2; D is unclear. The CDR3 is 13 residues long. V was clipped by 1 base and J by 6 bases, with 9 bases between them. The CDR3 DNA follows: TGTGCCAGCAGTTTAGGGGCTGTCGATGGCTACACCTTC. Translation: CASSLGAVDGYTF.

This chain joins TRBV21-1 and TRBJ1-4. TRBV21-1 is annotated as a pseudogene. The CDR3 totals 16 residues. The CDR3 loop is CASSKGPAGTNEKLFF. The CDR3 bases are TGTGCCAGCAGCAAAGGGCCCGCGGGGACTAATGAAAAACTGTTTTTT.

V and J are TRBV19 and TRBJ2-5, with TRBD2 as a possible D gene (6 bases). With 1 base removed from V and 4 bases from J, the gap between germline ends came to 7 bases. The CDR3 has 13 amino acids. CDR1 is LNHDA, CDR2 SQIVND, per germline (reference sequence). CDR3 DNA sequence: TGTGCCAGTAGTATAGCAGCGGGAGAGACCCAGTACTTC. Its translation: CASSIAAGETQYF.

This clone has a single count. This CDR3 reads CASSLEWGPPDTQYF. CDR3 DNA sequence: TGTGCCAGCAGCTTAGAGTGGGGGCCACCTGATACGCAGTATTTT. This chain uses TRBV7-2 with TRBJ2-3; D possibly corresponds to TRBD1 (6 bases). V lost 1 base and J lost 6, with 14 bases in between. This CDR3 contains 15 residues. The germline V gene has CDR1 SGHTA and CDR2 FQGNSA.

This chain joins TRBV19 and TRBJ1-1, with D possibly TRBD1 on 5 matching bases. Germline CDR1 LNHDA, CDR2 SQIVND (reference sequence). The germline V and J ends were trimmed by 4 bases and 0 bases, with 12 bases remaining between them. The CDR3 extends over 15 amino acids. CDR3 region: CASSTGGIMNTEAFF. CDR3 DNA sequence: TGTGCCAGTAGTACGGGGGGAATCATGAACACTGAAGCTTTCTTT.

Notes on this clone: This sample includes further DNA sequences coding for the same CDR3. This sequence joins TRBV5-1 and TRBJ2-5; perhaps TRBD1 as D (5 bases). The CDR3 is made up of 14 amino acids. Trimming removed 4 bases at V and 5 bases at J, with 15 bases between. Germline V gives CDR1 SGHRS, CDR2 YFSETQ. CDR3 nucleotide sequence: TGCGCCAGCAGCCTTCGCCAGGGTGAGGAGACCCAGTACTTC. It translates to CASSLRQGEETQYF.

This chain connects TRBV4-1 to TRBJ2-5, with TRBD2 matching over 7 bases. The trim removed 1 base at V and 2 bases at J, leaving 7 bases unmatched. The CDR3 totals 16 residues. The germline V gene has CDR1 MGHRA and CDR2 YSYEKL. The CDR3 sequence: CASSQAITSAQETQYF. CDR3 coding DNA: TGCGCCAGCAGCCAAGCTATTACTAGCGCACAAGAGACCCAGTACTTC.

The chain is built from TRBV6-5 and TRBJ2-3; a possible D gene is TRBD1 (5 bases). From germline, CDR1 is MNHEY and CDR2 SVGAGI. The CDR3 runs to 13 residues. Trimming left V 10 bases short and J 3 bases short, with 14 bases between. Here the CDR3 reads CATETAYTDTQYF. The CDR3, as DNA: TGTGCCACCGAGACAGCATATACAGATACGCAGTATTTT.

J is TRBJ2-1 and V is TRBV5-4; a weak D match, TRBD2 (5 bases). V shed 0 bases and J shed 5 bases, with 6 bases lying between them. The CDR3 has 13 amino acids. Germline-derived CDR1 and CDR2 are SGHNT and YYREEE (reference sequence). CDR3 sequence (DNA): TGTGCCAGCAGCTTGGTCGGGAACAATGAGCAGTTCTTC. Translating it yields CASSLVGNNEQFF.

The chain recombines TRBV9 with TRBJ2-7; D call uncertain. V was cut by 0 bases and J by 1 base, with 8 bases left in between. Germline assignment: CDR1 SGDLS and CDR2 YYNGEE. This CDR3 spans 14 amino acids. CDR3 DNA: TGTGCCAGCAGCGTAGAGCCAGGTTCCTACGAGCAGTACTTC. The encoded protein is CASSVEPGSYEQYF.

The rearrangement uses TRBV30 and TRBJ1-2, with 7 bases aligning to TRBD1. The J segment lost 6 bases and the V segment lost 3 bases, leaving 7 bases of the junction unmatched. The CDR3 runs to 13 residues. Germline lookup yields CDR1 GTSNPN and CDR2 SVGIG (reference sequence). CDR3 loop: CAWRGTGVDGYTF. The CDR3 DNA follows: TGTGCCTGGAGGGGAACAGGGGTGGATGGCTACACCTTC.

This chain joins TRBV5-1 and TRBJ1-4, with TRBD1 matching over 8 bases. CDR1 is SGHRS and CDR2 is YFSETQ in the germline V gene. The CDR3 runs 17 residues. J gave up 1 base and V 4 bases, and 9 bases lay outside the gene matches. The CDR3 DNA is TGCGCCAGCAGCCCCGGACAGGGACCATTAACTAATGAAAAACTGTTTTTT. Protein: CASSPGQGPLTNEKLFF.

The gene calls are TRBV7-3 and TRBJ2-3, with 7 bases fitting TRBD2. V shed 2 bases and J 0 bases; nucleotides not matched to a gene: 5. The CDR3 totals 16 residues. Germline CDR1 SGHTA, CDR2 FQGTGA. CDR3 in amino acids: CASSLGPSGSTDTQYF. CDR3 DNA: TGTGCCAGCAGCTTAGGGCCTAGCGGTAGCACAGATACGCAGTATTTT.

The chain is built from TRBV3-1 (or the pseudogene TRBV3-2) and TRBJ1-4; 7 bases line up with TRBD1. V lost 5 bases to trimming and J lost 3 bases; unmatched junction nucleotides: 9. Germline CDR1 LGHDT, CDR2 YNNKEL (reference sequence). This CDR3 contains 16 residues. The CDR3 region is CASSSHTGVANEKLFF. DNA of the CDR3: TGTGCCAGCAGCAGCCATACAGGGGTAGCTAATGAAAAACTGTTTTTT.